The 22 T cell receptor beta chains given below trace back to one sample, sequenced in a study of graft-versus-host responses after intestinal transplantation. Their antigens remain unidentified. Assay: immunoSEQ multiplex PCR; the TCRdb copy retains only in-frame clones and omits some. Of about 88,000 clones in the sample, over 90% were seen once. Sequenced material: unstimulated CD4+ T cells sorted from spleen or lymph node cells, taken before transplant. The receptors were gathered from a human donor who was the organ donor for an intestinal transplant.

V is TRBV18 and J is TRBJ1-5; 7 bases match TRBD1. V gave up 2 bases and J gave up 7 bases; unmatched junction bases: 8. Germline V gene data show CDR1 as KGHSH and CDR2 as LQKENI. CDR3 length equals 15 residues. CDR3 loop: CASSPSTGERQPQHF. CDR3 in DNA: TGTGCCAGCTCACCAAGCACAGGGGAACGCCAGCCCCAGCATTTT.

In its sample, this clone was seen once. The V and J genes are TRBV19 and TRBJ2-6; no definite D call. Germline values: CDR1 LNHDA, CDR2 SQIVND (reference sequence). This CDR3 is 18 amino acids long. V dropped 4 bases and J dropped 1 base, with 17 bases sitting between them. The CDR3 here is CASSTRLAPYSGANVLTF. CDR3 coding DNA: TGTGCCAGTAGTACTCGACTGGCCCCCTATTCTGGGGCCAACGTCCTGACTTTC.

This clone has more than one count but fewer than ten. V gene TRBV18 combines with J gene TRBJ1-3; D is unresolved. The CDR3 runs 15 residues. Per germline, CDR1 KGHSH and CDR2 LQKENI. The V end lost 3 bases, the J end lost 0 bases, and 9 bases lay between the germline ends. CDR3 in amino acids: CASSPFGDSGNTIYF. In DNA, the CDR3 is TGTGCCAGCTCACCGTTCGGGGACTCTGGAAACACCATATATTTT.

V and J are TRBV12-5 and TRBJ1-1; 10 bases are a match to TRBD1. Germline V gene lookup returns CDR1 LGHNT and CDR2 FRNRAP. CDR3 length: 18 amino acids. The J segment lost 4 bases and the V segment lost 0 bases, leaving 11 bases of the junction unmatched. This chain's CDR3 is CASGLVLETGGGLTEAFF. The CDR3 DNA reads TGTGCTAGTGGTTTGGTACTAGAGACAGGGGGCGGTCTCACTGAAGCTTTCTTT. Supplemented by reference TRBV12-5 and TRBJ1-1, the full variable domain reads DARVTQTPRHKVTEMGQEVTMRCQPILGHNTVFWYRQTMMQGLELLAYFRNRAPLDDSGMPKDRFSAEMPDATLATLKIQPSEPRDSAVYFCASGLVLETGGGLTEAFFGQGTRLTVV.

This chain uses TRBV2 with TRBJ2-1; 9 bases line up with TRBD2. Germline lookup yields CDR1 SNHLY and CDR2 FYNNEI. V dropped 8 bases and J dropped 5; count of bases not matched to a gene: 10. The CDR3 loop spans 15 amino acids. The CDR3 reads CASSLGGGGNNEQFF. The CDR3 DNA is TGTGCCAGCTCACTAGGCGGGGGGGGAAACAATGAGCAGTTCTTC.

This clone is a singleton in its sample. The V gene is TRBV5-1, the J gene TRBJ1-2; no reliable D call. The CDR3 spans 15 residues. V lost 4 bases to trimming and J lost 3 bases, with 16 bases between them. Looked up from germline, CDR1 is SGHRS and CDR2 is YFSETQ. CDR3 nucleotide sequence: TGCGCCAGCAGCCCTGAGGGCGCCCTCTACTATGGCTACACCTTC. Translating gives CASSPEGALYYGYTF. The variable domain in full, with the rest retrieved from reference TRBV5-1 and TRBJ1-2, is KAGVTQTPRYLIKTRGQQVTLSCSPISGHRSVSWYQQTPGQGLQFLFEYFSETQRNKGNFPGRFSGRQFSNSRSEMNVSTLELGDSALYLCASSPEGALYYGYTFGSGTRLTVV.

The chain is built from TRBV7-8 and TRBJ2-2; a possible D gene is TRBD1 (5 bases). CDR1 SGHVS and CDR2 FQNEAQ come from the germline V gene. The CDR3 is 14 residues long. V was cut by 8 bases and J by 1 base, with 11 bases left in between. CDR3 nucleotide sequence: TGTGCCAGCTCATGGGGCGGGAACACCGGGGAGCTGTTTTTT. Protein product: CASSWGGNTGELFF.

J is TRBJ1-5 and V is TRBV9, with 7 bases aligning to TRBD1. This CDR3 is built from 14 residues. Germline lookup yields CDR1 SGDLS and CDR2 YYNGEE. Trimming at V came to 3 bases and at J to 0 bases, leaving 0 bases not matched to a gene. Here the CDR3 DNA reads TGTGCCAGCAGCGGACAGGGTAGCAATCAGCCCCAGCATTTT. Translation: CASSGQGSNQPQHF.

The chain has TRBV25-1 and TRBJ2-1, with D possibly being TRBD1 or TRBD2 (5 bases each). V lost 9 bases and J 6 bases, leaving 15 bases between the germline ends. This CDR3 region has 13 residues. Germline-derived CDR1 and CDR2 are MGHDK and SYGVNS. The CDR3 DNA reads TGTGCCAGTTCCAGGGAGTTTGGCAATGAGCAGTTCTTC. It yields the protein CASSREFGNEQFF. The full variable domain, its missing parts supplied by reference TRBV25-1 and TRBJ2-1, is EADIYQTPRYLVIGTGKKITLECSQTMGHDKMYWYQQDPGMELHLIHYSYGVNSTEKGDLSSESTVSRIRTEHFPLTLESARPSHTSQYLCASSREFGNEQFFGPGTRLTVL.

This clone has a single count. The chain carries TRBV18 and TRBJ1-3; D is ambiguous. Germline loops: CDR1 KGHSH, CDR2 LQKENI. V dropped 1 base and J dropped 2 bases, with 12 bases sitting between them. The CDR3 runs to 16 residues. As DNA, the CDR3 is TGTGCCAGCTCACCACTGTCCGGGAACACTGGAAACACCATATATTTT. This encodes CASSPLSGNTGNTIYF.

This chain links TRBV30 with TRBJ2-7; D gene uncertain. Germline V gives CDR1 GTSNPN, CDR2 SVGIG (reference sequence). Trimming left V 3 bases short and J 2 bases short, with 14 bases between. This CDR3 is built from 14 residues. The CDR3 nucleotides are TGTGCCTGGAGCAGGCTCGACTCCACCTACGAGCAGTACTTC. Translation gives CAWSRLDSTYEQYF. The whole variable domain, remainder taken from reference TRBV30 and TRBJ2-7, is SQTIHQWPATLVQPVGSPLSLECTVEGTSNPNLYWYRQAAGRGLQLLFYSVGIGQISSEVPQNLSASRPQDRQFILSSKKLLLSDSGFYLCAWSRLDSTYEQYFGPGTRLTVT.

The V gene is TRBV18, the J gene TRBJ1-6; D is undetermined. V was clipped by 3 bases and J by 12 bases, with 9 bases between them. CDR1 is KGHSH, CDR2 LQKENI, per germline. The CDR3 has 12 amino acids. The CDR3 DNA reads TGTGCCAGCTCACCCCCTGGTAGACCCCTCCACTTT. It is translated as CASSPPGRPLHF.

This clone turned up a few times. This rearrangement joins TRBV7-2 to TRBJ1-3; D remains unclear. CDR3 length equals 12 residues. V dropped 3 bases and J dropped 2 bases, with 2 bases sitting between them. From germline, CDR1 is SGHTA and CDR2 FQGNSA. The CDR3 is CASSFTGNTIYF. The CDR3 DNA reads as TGTGCCAGCAGCTTTACTGGAAACACCATATATTTT.

The chain is built from TRBV5-4 and TRBJ2-3; TRBD2 agrees at 8 bases. Germline CDR1 and CDR2: SGHNT and YYREEE (reference sequence). There are 14 residues in the CDR3. Trimming at V came to 6 bases and at J to 1 base, leaving 4 bases not matched to a gene. The CDR3 bases are TGTGCCAGCACTCCAGCGGGGGGCACAGATACGCAGTATTTT. Encoded protein: CASTPAGGTDTQYF.

The chain carries TRBV19 and TRBJ1-6; TRBD1 agrees at 9 bases. This CDR3 is 16 amino acids long. The trim removed 6 bases at V and 7 bases at J, leaving 10 bases unmatched. Germline V gene data show CDR1 as LNHDA and CDR2 as SQIVND (reference sequence). As DNA, the CDR3 is TGTGCCAGTAGCCCACGGGGACAGGGACCAAATTCACCCCTCCACTTT. Its protein is CASSPRGQGPNSPLHF.

This chain joins TRBV9 and TRBJ1-1, with D possibly matching TRBD1 (5 bases). Germline loops: CDR1 SGDLS, CDR2 YYNGEE. This CDR3 region has 13 residues. V was clipped by 2 bases and J by 4 bases, with 9 bases between them. CDR3 residues: CASSVQGGTEAFF. CDR3 bases: TGTGCCAGCAGCGTTCAGGGTGGCACTGAAGCTTTCTTT.

This rearrangement joins TRBV9 to TRBJ1-1, with D unresolved. This CDR3 spans 16 amino acids. V was pared by 3 bases and J by 0 bases, with 15 bases between. Per germline, CDR1 SGDLS and CDR2 YYNGEE. The CDR3, as DNA: TGTGCCAGCAGCGCAGATCCCCCCACAGTGAACACTGAAGCTTTCTTT. This codes for CASSADPPTVNTEAFF.

V is TRBV5-1 and J is TRBJ1-4; D remains unclear. This CDR3 is 15 amino acids long. V was clipped by 1 base and J by 0 bases, with 7 bases between them. Germline V gene data show CDR1 as SGHRS and CDR2 as YFSETQ. The CDR3 spells CASSLMFATNEKLFF. The CDR3 DNA reads as TGCGCCAGCAGCTTGATGTTTGCAACTAATGAAAAACTGTTTTTT.

The rearrangement uses TRBV5-4 and TRBJ1-2; TRBD1 might be the D (5 bases). V lost 4 bases, J lost 8 bases, and 18 bases lay in between. Germline assignment: CDR1 SGHNT and CDR2 YYREEE (reference sequence). The length of the CDR3 is 14 residues. The CDR3, as DNA: TGTGCCAGCAGCCCAAAGATGGGACTATCGGGCTACACCTTC. Its translation is CASSPKMGLSGYTF.

The chain employs TRBV6-1 and TRBJ2-3, with D tentatively TRBD2 (6 bases). The CDR3 spans 18 residues. The V gene lost 4 bases and the J gene lost 0 bases, with 20 bases spanning the gap. Germline assignment: CDR1 MNHNS and CDR2 SASEGT. In DNA form, the CDR3 reads TGTGCCAGCAGTGGAATCCCCGGACTAAGATCTAGCACAGATACGCAGTATTTT. Protein product: CASSGIPGLRSSTDTQYF.

The CDR3 is CASSSTGTGMDYGYTF. CDR3 nucleotide sequence: TGTGCCAGCAGCTCGACCGGCACAGGGATGGACTATGGCTACACCTTC. V is TRBV5-4 and J is TRBJ1-2, with D tentatively TRBD1 (6 bases). In germline, CDR1 is SGHNT, CDR2 YYREEE (reference sequence). The V end lost 3 bases, the J end lost 3 bases, and 18 bases lay between the germline ends. The CDR3 has 16 residues.

The chain recombines TRBV7-9 with TRBJ1-2; no reliable D call. The CDR3 length is 12 residues. From germline, CDR1 is SEHNR and CDR2 FQNEAQ (reference sequence). The V gene lost 4 bases and the J gene lost 5 bases, with 8 bases spanning the gap. The CDR3 region is CASSSGVYGYTF. The CDR3 coding sequence is TGTGCCAGCAGCTCAGGAGTTTATGGCTACACCTTC.